A single sample is the source of the 32 T cell receptor beta chains below, sequenced in a study of blood T cells in healthy people across ages. For the second PCR, which ran for roughly 7 to 11 cycles, a sample-barcoded 5' primer and a J-beta primer mix were used. TCRdb itself ran the 5' RACE reads through MiXCR, one entry per CDR3 protein. This sample has nearly 800,000 distinct CDR3 sequences, with around 50% found just once. Sequenced input: blood. These receptors all come from a man aged 35 to 55 in good health.

The sample holds a few counts of this clonotype. V usage is TRBV7-2 and J usage is TRBJ2-4; 13 bases are a match to TRBD2. The closer fit of TRBJ2-5 to the DNA end suggests the J call may be wrong. This CDR3 contains 19 residues. Germline CDR1 reads SGHTA; CDR2 reads FQGNSA. Here the CDR3 reads CASSSPSSLAGGPRETQYF. CDR3 coding DNA: TGTGCCAGCAGCTCCCCTTCATCACTAGCGGGAGGGCCCAGGGAGACCCAGTACTTC.

The chain employs TRBV7-2 and TRBJ2-3, with TRBD2 matching over 14 bases. Trimming at V came to 5 bases and at J to 0 bases, leaving 7 bases not matched to a gene. The CDR3 covers 18 residues. Germline CDR1 reads SGHTA; CDR2 reads FQGNSA. The CDR3 spells CASSRTSGRSSSTDTQYF. CDR3 nucleotide sequence: TGTGCCAGCAGCCGGACTAGCGGGAGGTCCTCTAGCACAGATACGCAGTATTTT. Supplemented by reference TRBV7-2 and TRBJ2-3, the full variable domain reads GAGVSQSPSNKVTEKGKDVELRCDPISGHTALYWYRQSLGQGLEFLIYFQGNSAPDKSGLPSDRFSAERTGGSVSTLTIQRTQQEDSAVYLCASSRTSGRSSSTDTQYFGPGTRLTVL.

The CDR3 here is CASPVRPGANVLTF. CDR3 in DNA: TGTGCCAGCCCGGTTAGGCCTGGGGCCAACGTCCTGACTTTC. The chain uses TRBV6-1 and TRBJ2-6; D gene unclear. CDR1 MNHNS and CDR2 SASEGT come from the germline V gene. With 8 bases removed from V and 2 bases from J, the gap between germline ends came to 10 bases. This CDR3 spans 14 amino acids.

This clonotype has a handful of counts. The chain joins TRBV7-3 to TRBJ2-3; D may match TRBD1 or TRBD2 (5 bases each). V was clipped by 5 bases and J by 7 bases, with 19 bases between them. CDR3 length: 15 residues. The germline gives CDR1 SGHTA, CDR2 FQGTGA. The CDR3 loop reads CASSLLAGTENTQYF. CDR3 DNA sequence: TGTGCCAGCAGCCTCTTGGCAGGGACGGAGAATACGCAGTATTTT. The full variable domain, completed using reference TRBV7-3 and TRBJ2-3, is GAGVSQTPSNKVTEKGKYVELRCDPISGHTALYWYRQSLGQGPEFLIYFQGTGAADDSGLPNDRFFAVRPEGSVSTLKIQRTERGDSAVYLCASSLLAGTENTQYFGPGTRLTVL.

This clonotype was observed a few times. The chain joins TRBV28 to TRBJ2-7; 7 bases fit TRBD2. V was clipped by 11 bases and J by 2 bases; unmatched bases: 9. Germline assignment: CDR1 MDHEN and CDR2 SYDVKM. This CDR3 has 13 residues. The CDR3: CAVGGRGPYEQYF. The CDR3 DNA sequence: TGTGCCGTAGGAGGGAGGGGACCCTACGAGCAGTACTTC.

This chain links TRBV29-1 with TRBJ2-1; D is possibly TRBD2 (5 bases). Germline CDR1 and CDR2: SQVTM and ANQGSEA. Trimming removed 8 bases from V and 0 bases from J, with 11 bases in between. The length of the CDR3 is 13 residues. Here the CDR3 DNA reads TGCAGCTCAACTGGGAGCTCCTACAATGAGCAGTTCTTC. This codes for CSSTGSSYNEQFF.

The J gene is TRBJ2-5, the V gene TRBV20-1, with D unresolved. The germline V gene has CDR1 DFQATT and CDR2 SNEGSKA (reference sequence). The CDR3 sequence is 12 residues long. V dropped 3 bases and J dropped 5 bases, with 10 bases sitting between them. CDR3 sequence reads: CSARLSHETQYF. In nucleotides, the CDR3 is TGCAGTGCTAGGCTATCCCACGAGACCCAGTACTTC.

Only a few counts were recorded for this clonotype. The V and J genes are TRBV7-2 and TRBJ1-5; the D gene is possibly TRBD1 (6 bases). Germline CDR1 SGHTA, CDR2 FQGNSA. Trimming took off 1 base at V and 7 bases at J, with 14 bases between the two ends. This CDR3 has 15 amino acids. CDR3 sequence (DNA): TGTGCCAGCAGCTTAGATACTTGGGGGGGCCAGCCCCAGCATTTT. Protein: CASSLDTWGGQPQHF.

This clonotype came up many times. The chain has TRBV29-1 and TRBJ2-5; weak D call: TRBD2 (5 bases). Germline CDR1 reads SQVTM; CDR2 reads ANQGSEA. This CDR3 spans 13 amino acids. Trimming stripped 0 bases from V and 4 bases from J, with 9 bases between. CDR3 bases: TGCAGCGTTGAAGAACGTCGGGGAGAGACCCAGTACTTC. Translation: CSVEERRGETQYF.

The chain recombines TRBV7-8 with TRBJ1-3; 9 bases line up with TRBD1. J gave up 7 bases and V 5 bases, and 6 bases lay outside the gene matches. Germline values: CDR1 SGHVS, CDR2 FQNEAQ. This CDR3 comprises 14 residues. CDR3 DNA: TGTGCCAGCAGCCCCGGGACAGGGACGAACACCATATATTTT. This gives the protein CASSPGTGTNTIYF.

The chain joins TRBV24-1 to TRBJ1-5; D is undetermined. V dropped 3 bases and J dropped 3 bases, with 11 bases sitting between them. CDR3 length equals 15 residues. Looked up from germline, CDR1 is KGHDR and CDR2 is SFDVKD. The DNA for the CDR3 is TGTGCCACCAGTGATCTCCCCTTCAACAATCAGCCCCAGCATTTT. Protein: CATSDLPFNNQPQHF.

V and J are TRBV11-1 and TRBJ2-2; D gene unclear. Trimming removed 5 bases from V and 7 bases from J, with 14 bases in between. The CDR3 is 14 residues long. Germline-derived CDR1 and CDR2 are SGHAT and FQDESV (reference sequence). The CDR3 DNA sequence: TGTGCCAGCAGCCACAGTCCGGATGTCGGGGAGCTGTTTTTT. Its protein is CASSHSPDVGELFF.

This clonotype was seen more than once but under ten times. V usage is TRBV12-3 or TRBV12-4 and J usage is TRBJ1-6, with D possibly TRBD1 on 5 matching bases. The CDR3 runs 14 residues. Trimming left V 2 bases short and J 6 bases short, with 8 bases between. CDR3 nucleotides: TGTGCCAGCAGTTTACGGGGGGTTAATTCACCCCTCCACTTT. Translated, it gives CASSLRGVNSPLHF.

The V gene is TRBV18, the J gene TRBJ2-5; 7 positions agree with TRBD1. The germline V gene encodes CDR1 KGHSH and CDR2 LQKENI. The length of the CDR3 is 15 residues. The ends lost 5 bases at V and 1 base at J; junction bases unmatched: 7. CDR3 protein: CASSGDRAFQETQYF. For the CDR3, the DNA is TGTGCCAGCTCAGGGGACAGAGCATTCCAAGAGACCCAGTACTTC.

The rearrangement links TRBV7-2 to TRBJ2-7; D is unclear. The J call may not be correct, given that the DNA end is closer to TRBJ2-4. Germline CDR1 and CDR2: SGHTA and FQGNSA. The CDR3 runs 16 residues. The DNA for the CDR3 is TGTGCCAGCAGCTTAATGGGATCTCTAGCCAAAAACATTCAGTACTTC. It yields the protein CASSLMGSLAKNIQYF.

This clonotype was counted only a few times. The genes are TRBV7-9 and TRBJ2-1, with D possibly TRBD1 on 6 matching bases. Trimming pared 2 bases from V and 2 bases from J, leaving 13 bases between. Germline V lookup: CDR1 SEHNR, CDR2 FQNEAQ (reference sequence). This CDR3 is built from 16 residues. The CDR3 DNA sequence: TGTGCCAGCAGCTTACGGTTACAGGGACCCTACAATGAGCAGTTCTTC. The encoded protein is CASSLRLQGPYNEQFF. The entire variable domain, with the rest obtained from reference TRBV7-9 and TRBJ2-1, is as follows: DTGVSQNPRHKITKRGQNVTFRCDPISEHNRLYWYRQTLGQGPEFLTYFQNEAQLEKSRLLSDRFSAERPKGSFSTLEIQRTEQGDSAMYLCASSLRLQGPYNEQFFGPGTRLTVL.

The chain has TRBV13 and TRBJ2-3; 11 bases fit TRBD1. The CDR3 extends over 16 amino acids. Per the germline V gene, CDR1 is PRHDT and CDR2 is FYEKMQ (reference sequence). V lost 4 bases, J lost 3 bases, and 6 bases stayed unmatched. The CDR3 DNA reads TGTGCCAGCAGCTCCGGGACAGGGGGATTGACAGATACGCAGTATTTT. It yields the protein CASSSGTGGLTDTQYF. The full variable domain, completed using reference TRBV13 and TRBJ2-3, is AAGVIQSPRHLIKEKRETATLKCYPIPRHDTVYWYQQGPGQDPQFLISFYEKMQSDKGSIPDRFSAQQFSDYHSELNMSSLELGDSALYFCASSSGTGGLTDTQYFGPGTRLTVL.

This clonotype was found once. This sequence joins TRBV4-1 and TRBJ2-7; 7 bases line up with TRBD1. CDR3 length: 15 residues. V lost 7 bases, J lost 8 bases, and 17 bases stayed unmatched. Germline CDR1 reads MGHRA; CDR2 reads YSYEKL. CDR3 bases: TGCGCCAGCAACCGGTCCCCGGGACAGACGAATAAGCAGTACTTC. It encodes CASNRSPGQTNKQYF.

This clonotype came up a few times. The chain combines TRBV5-6 with TRBJ1-1; D possibly corresponds to TRBD1 (5 bases). With 3 bases removed from V and 4 bases from J, the gap between germline ends came to 10 bases. The germline gives CDR1 SGHDT, CDR2 YYEEEE. CDR3 length: 13 residues. CDR3 protein: CASSSWGGTEAFF. CDR3 DNA sequence: TGTGCCAGCAGCTCATGGGGGGGCACTGAAGCTTTCTTT.

This clonotype has only one observation. The chain carries TRBV5-1 and TRBJ2-5; the D is unclear. CDR1 SGHRS and CDR2 YFSETQ come from the germline V gene. The CDR3 spans 14 residues. The V end lost 2 bases, the J end lost 4 bases, and 12 bases lay between the germline ends. In nucleotides, the CDR3 is TGCGCCAGCAGCTTCCGAAGGGTTGGAGAGACCCAGTACTTC. Its translation: CASSFRRVGETQYF.

The J gene is TRBJ1-6, the V gene TRBV20-1, with TRBD1 matching 7 bases. CDR3 length equals 17 residues. The V gene end was trimmed by 5 bases and the J gene end by 10 bases; junction bases not matched to a gene: 20. Germline assignment: CDR1 DFQATT and CDR2 SNEGSKA (reference sequence). The CDR3 loop reads CSAPTNFETGIKSPLHF. The CDR3, as DNA: TGCAGTGCTCCTACCAATTTCGAGACAGGGATCAAGTCACCCCTCCACTTT.

This chain connects TRBV4-1 to TRBJ2-7, with 7 bases that match TRBD2. Unmatched junction bases numbered 22, after V lost 1 base and J lost 7 bases. CDR1 is MGHRA, CDR2 YSYEKL, per germline. This CDR3 comprises 19 residues. The CDR3: CASSQGPSGGQKRGREQYF. CDR3 nucleotide sequence: TGCGCCAGCAGCCAAGGCCCTAGCGGAGGACAAAAGAGGGGTCGAGAGCAGTACTTC.

This clonotype was observed a few times. The CDR3 coding sequence is TGCGCCAGCAGCCAAGCCAGCGGGAGTCAGTATGAGCAGTTCTTC. Its protein is CASSQASGSQYEQFF. The chain employs TRBV4-1 and TRBJ2-1; the match to TRBD2 covers 8 bases. CDR1 MGHRA and CDR2 YSYEKL come from the germline V gene. The CDR3 is 15 amino acids. The V and J ends lost 1 base and 8 bases, in that order; junction bases with no gene match: 7.

This clonotype was seen only a few times. The CDR3: CASSPTGTANQPQHF. CDR3 nucleotides: TGTGCCAGCAGCCCGACCGGGACAGCTAATCAGCCCCAGCATTTT. The rearrangement uses TRBV7-2 and TRBJ1-5, with 7 bases aligning to TRBD1. The V segment lost 5 bases and the J segment 4 bases; nucleotides outside the gene matches: 8. Germline CDR1 and CDR2: SGHTA and FQGNSA. This CDR3 spans 15 amino acids.

The chain links TRBV10-2 to TRBJ2-3, with TRBD1 matching 8 bases. Germline V CDR1 and CDR2: WSHSY, SAAADI. V trimming: 6 bases; J trimming: 3 bases; junction bases outside the gene matches: 14. The CDR3 spans 17 residues. The CDR3 spells CASSIFQGAIGTDTQYF. Here the CDR3 DNA reads TGCGCCAGCAGCATATTCCAGGGGGCCATAGGTACAGATACGCAGTATTTT.

J is TRBJ2-7 and V is TRBV20-1; the D call may be TRBD1 or TRBD2 (5 bases each). V was shortened by 3 bases and J by 2 bases, with 11 bases between the two germline ends. The CDR3 is 13 residues long. Looked up from germline, CDR1 is DFQATT and CDR2 is SNEGSKA (reference sequence). CDR3 region: CSARKSGPYEQYF. CDR3 in DNA: TGCAGTGCTAGGAAGTCGGGGCCCTACGAGCAGTACTTC.

Regarding this clonotype: This may stem from a read error, because a much larger clone lies one nucleotide away. This chain links TRBV29-1 with TRBJ2-7, with TRBD2 matching 7 bases. The CDR3 is made up of 13 amino acids. V dropped 4 bases and J dropped 4; count of bases not matched to a gene: 7. The V gene's germline CDR1 is SQVTM and CDR2 ANQGSEA. DNA for the CDR3: TGCAGCGTTGTGGGAGGGAGGACTTACGAGCAGTACTTC. The encoded protein is CSVVGGRTYEQYF.

This clonotype was seen more than once but under ten times. A read error may produce the germline difference seen at one junction end. CDR3: CASCQDRGDEQFF. CDR3 DNA sequence: TGTGCCAGCTGCCAAGACAGGGGCGATGAGCAGTTCTTC. The rearrangement uses TRBV4-2 and TRBJ2-1; 8 bases are shared with TRBD1. Germline assignment: CDR1 LGHNA and CDR2 YNFKEQ. CDR3 length equals 13 residues.

The chain combines TRBV6-6 with TRBJ2-3; 11 nucleotides agree with TRBD2. Germline CDR1 and CDR2: MNHNY and SVGAGI (reference sequence). Losses at the gene ends were 6 bases for V and 5 bases for J; bases not matched to a gene: 10. The CDR3 spans 16 residues. The CDR3, as DNA: TGTGCCAGCAGGAAGACCATTAGCGGGGGGGGAGATACGCAGTATTTT. Translation gives CASRKTISGGGDTQYF.

J is TRBJ1-2 and V is TRBV7-3; the D is unclear. V lost 4 bases and J 4 bases, leaving 13 bases between the germline ends. Germline V gene sequence: CDR1 SGHTA, CDR2 FQGTGA. The CDR3 contains 14 residues. The CDR3 coding sequence is TGTGCCAGCAGCTCTCGAGGGCCTGGCTATGGCTACACCTTC. Its protein product is CASSSRGPGYGYTF.

This chain links TRBV5-8 with TRBJ1-5; D is unresolved. The germline V gene has CDR1 SGHTS and CDR2 YDEGEE. CDR3 length: 17 residues. Trimming cost V 0 bases and J 0 bases, with 13 bases left between them. The CDR3 loop is CASSLAFRLYSNQPQHF. Here the CDR3 DNA reads TGTGCCAGCAGCTTGGCCTTCAGGCTTTATAGCAATCAGCCCCAGCATTTT.

This clonotype was picked up a small number of times. J is TRBJ2-3 and V is TRBV6-6, with TRBD2 identical over 7 bases. CDR1 and CDR2 from the germline V gene are MNHNY and SVGAGI (reference sequence). The CDR3 contains 13 residues. The J segment lost 2 bases and the V segment lost 11 bases, leaving 7 bases of the junction unmatched. CDR3 DNA: TGTGCCGGGAGGGGCGGTTACACAGATACGCAGTATTTT. Translation gives CAGRGGYTDTQYF.